This passage covers 19 T cell receptor beta chains from one sample sequenced in a study of blood T cell repertoires in COVID-19. Clones were read by immunoSEQ multiplex PCR, and TCRdb kept only the in-frame ones, dropping some. The repertoire holds approximately 250,000 clones, with 88% as singletons. The source material was peripheral blood. These receptors were collected from a woman in her 70s with COVID-19, enrolled during active disease.

The chain is built from TRBV10-3 and TRBJ1-1, with 9 bases aligning to TRBD1. This CDR3 region has 12 residues. Trimming at V came to 9 bases and at J to 5 bases, leaving 4 bases not matched to a gene. Germline loops: CDR1 ENHRY, CDR2 SYGVKD. The CDR3 loop is CAIRDRVTEAFF. For the CDR3, the DNA is TGTGCCATTCGGGACAGGGTTACTGAAGCTTTCTTT.

In nucleotides, the CDR3 is TGTGCCAGCAGCAAGGAGGGACAGGGGGCTCGGGGGGACACTGAAGCTTTCTTT. Translation gives CASSKEGQGARGDTEAFF. This rearrangement joins TRBV21-1 to TRBJ1-1; the table's D call of TRBD1 was not tested on the DNA. TRBV21-1 corresponds to a pseudogene. This CDR3 comprises 18 residues.

The chain recombines TRBV7-9 with TRBJ1-5; perhaps TRBD1 as D (6 bases). Germline V CDR1 and CDR2: SEHNR, FQNEAQ (reference sequence). Trimming took off 5 bases at V and 3 bases at J, with 11 bases between the two ends. The CDR3 is 14 residues long. CDR3: CASSATGTNQPQHF. The CDR3 nucleotides read TGTGCCAGCAGCGCAACAGGGACCAATCAGCCCCAGCATTTT.

The chain employs TRBV3-1 (or the pseudogene TRBV3-2) and TRBJ2-5; D is unclear. Per germline, CDR1 LGHDT and CDR2 YNNKEL (reference sequence). CDR3 length: 15 amino acids. V was shortened by 0 bases and J by 3 bases, with 11 bases between the two germline ends. The CDR3 bases are TGTGCCAGCAGCCAAGATCCTACCTTTAAAGAGACCCAGTACTTC. Translating gives CASSQDPTFKETQYF.

The V gene is TRBV28, the J gene TRBJ1-4; D unresolved. The V gene's germline CDR1 is MDHEN and CDR2 SYDVKM. This CDR3 contains 17 residues. Deletions cut 5 bases from V and 2 bases from J, with 18 bases between. This CDR3 reads CASSPRSYLATNEKLFF. The DNA of the CDR3 is TGTGCCAGCAGTCCCCGGTCGTATCTCGCCACTAATGAAAAACTGTTTTTT.

This clone has only a few counts. The chain carries TRBV6-1 and TRBJ2-7, with TRBD2 matching over 11 bases. Germline V gives CDR1 MNHNS, CDR2 SASEGT. The V and J ends lost 2 bases and 2 bases, in that order; junction bases with no gene match: 8. There are 17 residues in the CDR3. In nucleotides, the CDR3 is TGTGCCAGCAGTGAATATAGCGGGAGGGCCAACCCCTACGAGCAGTACTTC. Translated, it gives CASSEYSGRANPYEQYF.

The genes are TRBV7-3 and TRBJ2-7; no clear D. There are 14 residues in the CDR3. Looked up from germline, CDR1 is SGHTA and CDR2 is FQGTGA. The V end was cut by 1 base, the J end by 3 bases, with 10 bases between. The DNA of the CDR3 is TGTGCCAGCAGCTTAATCCTAGAGGTCTACGAGCAGTACTTC. Protein sequence: CASSLILEVYEQYF.

This chain connects TRBV28 to TRBJ1-1, with D possibly TRBD1 on 6 matching bases. This CDR3 region has 15 residues. V was clipped by 2 bases and J by 4 bases, with 14 bases between them. Germline lookup yields CDR1 MDHEN and CDR2 SYDVKM. For the CDR3, the DNA is TGTGCCAGCAGTTTAATTACAGGGTTGGCCACTGAAGCTTTCTTT. As protein: CASSLITGLATEAFF.

The chain has TRBV4-1 and TRBJ2-7; a weak D match, TRBD1 (6 bases). The CDR3 consists of 15 residues. V shed 2 bases and J shed 3 bases, with 14 bases lying between them. CDR1 is MGHRA and CDR2 is YSYEKL in the germline V gene. The CDR3 is CASSQILGQYYEQYF. In DNA, the CDR3 is TGCGCCAGCAGCCAAATCCTAGGACAGTACTACGAGCAGTACTTC.

V usage is TRBV28 and J usage is TRBJ2-2; the D gene is possibly TRBD2 (5 bases). CDR1 is MDHEN, CDR2 SYDVKM, per germline. V was pared by 5 bases and J by 1 base, with 11 bases between. This CDR3 comprises 15 residues. The CDR3, as DNA: TGTGCCAGCAGTCCACGGACTGTGAACACCGGGGAGCTGTTTTTT. Protein: CASSPRTVNTGELFF.

The chain joins TRBV7-2 to TRBJ2-6; D unresolved. Looked up from germline, CDR1 is SGHTA and CDR2 is FQGNSA. The V end lost 5 bases, the J end lost 2 bases, and 4 bases lay between the germline ends. The CDR3 spans 13 residues. The CDR3 nucleotides read TGTGCCAGCAGCCATGCTGGGGCCAACGTCCTGACTTTC. Translation gives CASSHAGANVLTF.

The rearrangement links TRBV7-9 to TRBJ2-1; D possibly corresponds to TRBD1 (6 bases). V was shortened by 7 bases and J by 12 bases, with 16 bases between the two germline ends. The CDR3 totals 12 residues. Germline CDR1 SEHNR, CDR2 FQNEAQ (reference sequence). CDR3 amino acids: CASTPPVGGQFF. In DNA form, the CDR3 reads TGTGCCAGCACGCCACCGGTAGGGGGGCAGTTCTTC.

The sample holds one count of this clone. The CDR3 nucleotides are TGTGCCAGTAGTACCGACAGGGGGTCCTACAATGAGCAGTTCTTC. Its translation is CASSTDRGSYNEQFF. The chain links TRBV19 to TRBJ2-1; 9 nucleotides line up with TRBD1. Looked up from germline, CDR1 is LNHDA and CDR2 is SQIVND (reference sequence). After removal of 4 bases from V and 1 base from J, the junction contained 2 bases not matched to a gene. The CDR3 sequence is 15 residues long.

The V and J genes are TRBV10-3 and TRBJ1-1; D is perhaps TRBD1 (6 bases). The CDR3 contains 13 residues. The germline V gene encodes CDR1 ENHRY and CDR2 SYGVKD. Between the trimmed V and J ends, which lost 2 bases and 12 bases, there was a span of 16 bases. CDR3 bases: TGTGCCATCAGTGAGCAAAGGGGGTTTCGTACTTTCTTT. Translating it yields CAISEQRGFRTFF.

This chain links TRBV11-2 with TRBJ2-4, with 7 bases matching TRBD2. Germline lookup yields CDR1 SGHAT and CDR2 FQNNGV. The CDR3 is 16 residues long. Losses at the gene ends were 3 bases for V and 1 base for J; bases not matched to a gene: 6. CDR3: CASSFGTTTAKNIQYF. CDR3 DNA sequence: TGTGCCAGCAGCTTCGGGACTACCACTGCCAAAAACATTCAGTACTTC.

This chain uses TRBV28 with TRBJ1-2; TRBD1 matches 8 bases. Losses at the gene ends were 4 bases for V and 5 bases for J; bases not matched to a gene: 12. This CDR3 is built from 16 residues. CDR1 is MDHEN and CDR2 is SYDVKM in the germline V gene. The CDR3 DNA reads TGTGCCAGCAGTTCCGATCTTACAGGGGGGAATTATGGCTACACCTTC. Translating gives CASSSDLTGGNYGYTF.

The gene calls are TRBV9 and TRBJ2-7; TRBD1 agrees at 7 bases. The germline gives CDR1 SGDLS, CDR2 YYNGEE. J was trimmed by 0 bases and V by 0 bases; bases with no gene match: 3. This CDR3 has 15 residues. CDR3 nucleotide sequence: TGTGCCAGCAGCGTAGGCAGGGACAGCTCCTACGAGCAGTACTTC. Translated: CASSVGRDSSYEQYF.

J is TRBJ1-1 and V is TRBV5-1, with D possibly matching TRBD1 (5 bases). Germline CDR1 SGHRS, CDR2 YFSETQ. CDR3 length: 12 amino acids. V lost 6 bases and J lost 3, with 9 bases in between. This CDR3 reads CASKRGDTEAFF. The CDR3 bases are TGCGCCAGCAAGCGGGGCGACACTGAAGCTTTCTTT.

J is TRBJ2-7 and V is TRBV11-2, with 9 bases matching TRBD2. V lost 2 bases, J lost 4 bases, and 6 bases stayed unmatched. Looked up from germline, CDR1 is SGHAT and CDR2 is FQNNGV. CDR3 length: 15 residues. CDR3 loop: CASSLLISGSYEQYF. In DNA form, the CDR3 reads TGTGCCAGCAGCTTATTGATTAGCGGGAGTTACGAGCAGTACTTC.